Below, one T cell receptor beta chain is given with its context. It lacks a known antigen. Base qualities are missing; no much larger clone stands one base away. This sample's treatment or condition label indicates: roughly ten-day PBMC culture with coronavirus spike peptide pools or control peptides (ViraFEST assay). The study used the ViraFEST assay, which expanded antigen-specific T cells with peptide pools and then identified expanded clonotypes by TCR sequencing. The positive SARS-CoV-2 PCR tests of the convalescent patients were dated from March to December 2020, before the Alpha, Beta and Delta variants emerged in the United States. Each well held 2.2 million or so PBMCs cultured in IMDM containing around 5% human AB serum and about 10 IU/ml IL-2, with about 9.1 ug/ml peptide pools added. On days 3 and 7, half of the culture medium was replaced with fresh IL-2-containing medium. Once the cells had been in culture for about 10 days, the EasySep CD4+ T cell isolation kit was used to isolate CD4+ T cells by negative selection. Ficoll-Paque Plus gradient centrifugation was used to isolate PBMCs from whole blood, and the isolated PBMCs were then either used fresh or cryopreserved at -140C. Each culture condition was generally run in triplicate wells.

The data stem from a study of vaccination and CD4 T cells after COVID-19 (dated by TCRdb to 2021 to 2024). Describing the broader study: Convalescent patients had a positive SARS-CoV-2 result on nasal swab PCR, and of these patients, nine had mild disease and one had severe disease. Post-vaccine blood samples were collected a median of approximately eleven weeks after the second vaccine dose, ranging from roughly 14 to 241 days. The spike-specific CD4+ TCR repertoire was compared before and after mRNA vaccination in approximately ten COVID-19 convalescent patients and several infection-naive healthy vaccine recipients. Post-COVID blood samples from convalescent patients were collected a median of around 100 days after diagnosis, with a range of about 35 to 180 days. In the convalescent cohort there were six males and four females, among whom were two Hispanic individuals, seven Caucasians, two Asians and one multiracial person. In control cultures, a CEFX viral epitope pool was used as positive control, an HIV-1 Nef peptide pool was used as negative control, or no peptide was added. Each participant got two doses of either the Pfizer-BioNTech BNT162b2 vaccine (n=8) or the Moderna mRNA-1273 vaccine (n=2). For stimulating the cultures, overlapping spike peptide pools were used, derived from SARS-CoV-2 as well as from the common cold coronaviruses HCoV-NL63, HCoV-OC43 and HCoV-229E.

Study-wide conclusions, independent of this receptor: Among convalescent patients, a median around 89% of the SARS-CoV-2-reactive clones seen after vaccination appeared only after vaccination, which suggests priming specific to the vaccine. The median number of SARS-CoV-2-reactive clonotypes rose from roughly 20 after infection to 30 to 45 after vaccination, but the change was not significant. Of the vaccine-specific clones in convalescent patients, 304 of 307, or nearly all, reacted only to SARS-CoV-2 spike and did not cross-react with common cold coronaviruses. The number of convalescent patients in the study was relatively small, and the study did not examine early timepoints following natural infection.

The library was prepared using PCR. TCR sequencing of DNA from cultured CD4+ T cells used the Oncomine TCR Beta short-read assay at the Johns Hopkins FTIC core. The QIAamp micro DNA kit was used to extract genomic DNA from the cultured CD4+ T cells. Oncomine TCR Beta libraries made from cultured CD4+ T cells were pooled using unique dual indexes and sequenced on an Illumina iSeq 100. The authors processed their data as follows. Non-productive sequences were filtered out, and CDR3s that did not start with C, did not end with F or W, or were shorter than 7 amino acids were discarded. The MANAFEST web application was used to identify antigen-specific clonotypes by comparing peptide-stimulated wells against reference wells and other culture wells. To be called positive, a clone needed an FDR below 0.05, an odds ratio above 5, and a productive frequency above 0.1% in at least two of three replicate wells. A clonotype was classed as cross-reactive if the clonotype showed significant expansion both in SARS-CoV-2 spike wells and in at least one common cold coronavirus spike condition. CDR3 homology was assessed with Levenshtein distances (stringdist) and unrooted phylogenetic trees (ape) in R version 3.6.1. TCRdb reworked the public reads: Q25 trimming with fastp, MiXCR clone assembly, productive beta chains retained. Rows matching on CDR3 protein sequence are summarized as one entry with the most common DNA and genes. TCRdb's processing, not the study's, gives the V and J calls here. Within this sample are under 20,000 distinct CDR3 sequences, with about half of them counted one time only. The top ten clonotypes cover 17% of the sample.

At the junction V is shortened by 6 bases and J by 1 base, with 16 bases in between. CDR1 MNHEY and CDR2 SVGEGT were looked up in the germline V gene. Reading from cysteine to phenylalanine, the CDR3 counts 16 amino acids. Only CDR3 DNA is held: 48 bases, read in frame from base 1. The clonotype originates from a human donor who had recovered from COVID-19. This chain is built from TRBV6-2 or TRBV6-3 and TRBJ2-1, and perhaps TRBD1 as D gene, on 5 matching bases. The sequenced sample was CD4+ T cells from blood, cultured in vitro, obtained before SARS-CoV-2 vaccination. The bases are TGTGCCAGCAGCCCGTGGGGCCCGGCTTCCTACAATGAGCAGTTCTTC. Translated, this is CASSPWGPASYNEQFF.